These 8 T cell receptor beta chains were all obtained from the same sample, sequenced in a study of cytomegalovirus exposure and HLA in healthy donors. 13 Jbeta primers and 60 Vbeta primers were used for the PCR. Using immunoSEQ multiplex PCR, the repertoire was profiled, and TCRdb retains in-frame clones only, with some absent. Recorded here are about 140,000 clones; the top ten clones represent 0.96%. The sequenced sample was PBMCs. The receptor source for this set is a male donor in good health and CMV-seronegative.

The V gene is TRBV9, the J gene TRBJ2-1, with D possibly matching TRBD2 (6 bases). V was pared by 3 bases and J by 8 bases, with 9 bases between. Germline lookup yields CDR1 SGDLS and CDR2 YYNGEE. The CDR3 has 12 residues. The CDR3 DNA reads TGTGCCAGCAGCGCCGGGGGAGATGAGCAGTTCTTC. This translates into CASSAGGDEQFF.

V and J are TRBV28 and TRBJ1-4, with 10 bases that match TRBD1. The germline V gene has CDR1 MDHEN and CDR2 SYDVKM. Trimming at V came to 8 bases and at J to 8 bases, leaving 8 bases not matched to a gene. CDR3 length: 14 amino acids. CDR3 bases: TGTGCCAGCCTTGGGACAGGGGAAGGAGAAAAACTGTTTTTT. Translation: CASLGTGEGEKLFF.

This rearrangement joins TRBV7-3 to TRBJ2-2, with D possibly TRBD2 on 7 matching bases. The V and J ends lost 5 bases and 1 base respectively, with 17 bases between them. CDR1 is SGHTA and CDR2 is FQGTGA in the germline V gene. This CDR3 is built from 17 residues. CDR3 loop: CASSPLGGGKNTGELFF. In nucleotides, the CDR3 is TGTGCCAGCAGCCCCTTGGGGGGGGGCAAGAACACCGGGGAGCTGTTTTTT.

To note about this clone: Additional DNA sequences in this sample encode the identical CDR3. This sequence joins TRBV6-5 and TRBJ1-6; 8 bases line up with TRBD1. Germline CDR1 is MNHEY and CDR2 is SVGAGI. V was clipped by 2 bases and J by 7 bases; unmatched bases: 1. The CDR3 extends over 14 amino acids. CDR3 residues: CASSYNRGNSPLHF. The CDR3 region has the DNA TGTGCCAGCAGTTACAACAGGGGGAATTCACCCCTCCACTTT.

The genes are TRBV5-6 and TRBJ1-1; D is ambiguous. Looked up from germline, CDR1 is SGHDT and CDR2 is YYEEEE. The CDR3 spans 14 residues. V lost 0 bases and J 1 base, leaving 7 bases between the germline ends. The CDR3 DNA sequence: TGTGCCAGCAGCTTGGAACACCAGAACACTGAAGCTTTCTTT. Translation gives CASSLEHQNTEAFF.

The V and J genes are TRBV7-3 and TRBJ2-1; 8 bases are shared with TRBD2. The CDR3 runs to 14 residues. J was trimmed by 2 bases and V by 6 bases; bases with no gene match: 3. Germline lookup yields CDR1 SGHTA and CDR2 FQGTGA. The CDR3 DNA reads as TGTGCCAGCAGTCCGGGACTAGCCTACAATGAGCAGTTCTTC. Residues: CASSPGLAYNEQFF.

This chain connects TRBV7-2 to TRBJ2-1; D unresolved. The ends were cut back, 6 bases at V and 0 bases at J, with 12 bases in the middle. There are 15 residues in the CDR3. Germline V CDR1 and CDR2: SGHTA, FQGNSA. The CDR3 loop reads CASRLDILSYNEQFF. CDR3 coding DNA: TGTGCCAGCAGACTCGACATCCTCTCCTACAATGAGCAGTTCTTC.

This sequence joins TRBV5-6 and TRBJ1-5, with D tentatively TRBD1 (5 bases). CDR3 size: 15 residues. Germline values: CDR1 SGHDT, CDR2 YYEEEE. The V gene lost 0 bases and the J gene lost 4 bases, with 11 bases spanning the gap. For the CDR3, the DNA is TGTGCCAGCAGCTTGGCCGGACGGGGGAATCAGCCCCAGCATTTT. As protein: CASSLAGRGNQPQHF.